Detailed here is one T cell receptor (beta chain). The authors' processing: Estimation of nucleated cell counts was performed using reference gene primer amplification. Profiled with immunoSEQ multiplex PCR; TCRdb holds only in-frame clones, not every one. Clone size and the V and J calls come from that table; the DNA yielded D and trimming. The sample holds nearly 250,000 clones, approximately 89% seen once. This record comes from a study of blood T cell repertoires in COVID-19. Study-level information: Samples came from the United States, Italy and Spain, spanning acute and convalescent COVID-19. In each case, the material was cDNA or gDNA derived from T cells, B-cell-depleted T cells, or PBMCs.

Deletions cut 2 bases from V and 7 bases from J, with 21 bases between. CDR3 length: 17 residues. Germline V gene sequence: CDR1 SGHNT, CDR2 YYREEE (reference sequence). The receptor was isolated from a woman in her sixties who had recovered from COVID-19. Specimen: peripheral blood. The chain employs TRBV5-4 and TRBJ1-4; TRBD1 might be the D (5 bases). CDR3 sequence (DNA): TGTGCCAGCAGCTTAGGTCAGCAGGGCGGTTTTGGTGAAAAACTGTTTTTT. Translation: CASSLGQQGGFGEKLFF.